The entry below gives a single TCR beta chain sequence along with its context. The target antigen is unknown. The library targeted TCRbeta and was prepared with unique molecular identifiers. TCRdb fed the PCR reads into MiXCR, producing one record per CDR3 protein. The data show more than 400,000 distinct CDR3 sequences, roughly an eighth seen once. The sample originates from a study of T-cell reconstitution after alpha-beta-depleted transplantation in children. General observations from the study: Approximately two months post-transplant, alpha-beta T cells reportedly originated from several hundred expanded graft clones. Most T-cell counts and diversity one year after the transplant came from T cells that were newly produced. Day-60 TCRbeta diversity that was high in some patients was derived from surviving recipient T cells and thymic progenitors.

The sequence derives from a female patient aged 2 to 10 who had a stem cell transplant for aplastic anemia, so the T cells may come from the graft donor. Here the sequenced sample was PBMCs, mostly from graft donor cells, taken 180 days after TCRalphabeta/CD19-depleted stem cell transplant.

The CDR3 nucleotides read TGTGCCAGCAGCTTGACAGGGGGAAGCAATCAGCCCCAGCATTTT. This gives the protein CASSLTGGSNQPQHF. The chain links TRBV7-9 to TRBJ1-5; 9 bases match TRBD1. The CDR3 is 15 amino acids. Germline V gene lookup returns CDR1 SEHNR and CDR2 FQNEAQ (reference sequence). Trimming took 3 bases from V and 1 from J; bases not matched to a gene: 1.